The 20 T cell receptor beta chains below were found in one sample sequenced in a study of blood T cells in healthy people across ages. Then a second PCR, running about 6 to 12 cycles, was carried out with a sample-barcoded 5' primer and a J-beta primer mix. TCRdb re-called the 5' RACE reads with MiXCR, one entry per CDR3 protein. The table includes around 800,000 distinct CDR3 sequences, 20% to 30% detected once. These data were also filed under a second study, of T cells of mothers and their children.

The sample taken for sequencing was blood. These receptors all come from a boy aged 5-17 years in good health.

The chain is built from TRBV28 and TRBJ2-7; maybe TRBD1 (5 bases). This CDR3 spans 13 amino acids. The ends were cut back, 3 bases at V and 10 bases at J, with 16 bases in the middle. The germline V gene has CDR1 MDHEN and CDR2 SYDVKM. The CDR3 sequence is CASSFLDRDLQYF. CDR3 bases: TGTGCCAGCAGTTTCCTCGACAGAGACTTACAGTACTTC.

This clonotype was seen at least ten times. This rearrangement joins TRBV28 to TRBJ1-4; D is undetermined. This CDR3 has 12 residues. The germline V gene has CDR1 MDHEN and CDR2 SYDVKM. Trimming shortened V by 10 bases and J by 7 bases, and 13 bases separated the two germline ends. This CDR3 is CATSRLGEKLFF. In nucleotides, the CDR3 is TGTGCCACGTCCCGTCTTGGTGAAAAACTGTTTTTT.

This clonotype has a handful of counts. The CDR3 loop reads CASSHQDIPGANVLTF. The CDR3 coding sequence is TGCGCCAGCAGCCATCAGGACATTCCTGGGGCCAACGTCCTGACTTTC. The chain recombines TRBV4-1 with TRBJ2-6; D possibly corresponds to TRBD1 (5 bases). The germline V gene has CDR1 MGHRA and CDR2 YSYEKL. V shed 3 bases and J shed 2 bases, with 11 bases lying between them. This CDR3 has 16 residues.

This clonotype showed up just a few times. V usage is TRBV4-2 and J usage is TRBJ2-5; 11 bases match TRBD1. The closer fit of TRBJ2-7 to the DNA end suggests the J call may be wrong. Germline CDR1 and CDR2: LGHNA and YNFKEQ. The CDR3 extends over 15 amino acids. CDR3 nucleotide sequence: TGTGCCAGCAGCCAAGAAGGACAGGGGGCGGGCGAGCAGTACTTC. Amino acids: CASSQEGQGAGEQYF.

The V and J genes are TRBV3-1 and TRBJ1-1; D is perhaps TRBD1 (5 bases). Between the trimmed V and J ends, which lost 4 bases and 3 bases, there was a span of 24 bases. The CDR3 extends over 18 amino acids. Germline V gene lookup returns CDR1 LGHDT and CDR2 YNNKEL (reference sequence). CDR3 sequence (DNA): TGTGCCAGCAGCCCCAAGCGGGCCAGGGACGTTAGGGACACTGAAGCTTTCTTT. This codes for CASSPKRARDVRDTEAFF.

The chain joins TRBV5-1 to TRBJ2-5; 11 nucleotides match TRBD1. J was trimmed by 2 bases and V by 0 bases; bases with no gene match: 3. Germline V lookup: CDR1 SGHRS, CDR2 YFSETQ. The CDR3 length is 16 residues. CDR3 coding DNA: TGCGCCAGCAGCTTGGGGACAGGGGGCGGACAAGAGACCCAGTACTTC. As protein: CASSLGTGGGQETQYF.

This clonotype has just a few counts. The chain joins TRBV24-1 to TRBJ2-5; no definite D call. Germline V CDR1 and CDR2: KGHDR, SFDVKD. This CDR3 is 17 amino acids long. V lost 3 bases, J lost 0 bases, and 16 bases lay in between. In DNA form, the CDR3 reads TGTGCCACCAGTGATCCTCGGGCAGAAAAGTACCAAGAGACCCAGTACTTC. This codes for CATSDPRAEKYQETQYF.

CDR3: CASSLPGRGEDTGELFF. The CDR3 region has the DNA TGCGCCAGCAGTCTCCCCGGCAGGGGAGAGGACACCGGGGAGCTGTTTTTT. The rearrangement joins TRBV23-1 to TRBJ2-2, with a possible D match to TRBD1 (6 bases). TRBV23-1 is filed as an ORF, its function uncertain. Trimming removed 4 bases at V and 3 bases at J, with 18 bases between. The CDR3 is made up of 17 amino acids.

This clonotype occurred a few times. The chain employs TRBV27 and TRBJ2-7; D unclear. The J call is uncertain, as TRBJ2-1 better fits the DNA end. The CDR3 runs 15 residues. Germline V CDR1 and CDR2: MNHEY, SMNVEV (reference sequence). The DNA of the CDR3 is TGTGCCAGCAGTTCCTCCCGTGGATTTGAAAATGAGCAGTTCTTC. It specifies CASSSSRGFENEQFF.

A single count supports this clonotype. One end of the junction is discordant with germline, which a read error may explain. The chain carries TRBV18 and TRBJ1-1; 9 nucleotides match TRBD1. Germline lookup yields CDR1 KGHSH and CDR2 LQKENI. There are 16 residues in the CDR3. CDR3 in amino acids: CASSPTTTGGGTGAFF. The CDR3 bases are TGTGCCAGCTCACCAACTACGACAGGGGGGGGAACTGGAGCTTTCTTT.

The rearrangement uses TRBV28 and TRBJ2-6; possibly TRBD1 for D (6 bases). This CDR3 region has 15 residues. Per the germline V gene, CDR1 is MDHEN and CDR2 is SYDVKM. V dropped 6 bases and J dropped 1 base, with 10 bases sitting between them. CDR3 residues: CASREQGSGANVLTF. CDR3 DNA sequence: TGTGCCAGCAGGGAGCAGGGGTCTGGGGCCAACGTCCTGACTTTC.

V is TRBV10-3 and J is TRBJ2-7; D call uncertain. V shed 4 bases and J shed 5 bases, with 15 bases lying between them. This CDR3 is built from 14 residues. Germline V lookup: CDR1 ENHRY, CDR2 SYGVKD. CDR3 coding DNA: TGTGCCATCAGTGGGAACTTCCTTATGAACGAGCAGTACTTC. Its protein is CAISGNFLMNEQYF.

The rearrangement links TRBV28 to TRBJ2-5; perhaps TRBD1 as D (6 bases). The germline gives CDR1 MDHEN, CDR2 SYDVKM. The V gene lost 2 bases and the J gene lost 6 bases, with 13 bases spanning the gap. The CDR3 runs 14 residues. For the CDR3, the DNA is TGTGCCAGCAGTTTACAGGGGACCCGACAGACCCAGTACTTC. Translating gives CASSLQGTRQTQYF.

The genes are TRBV27 and TRBJ2-5; 12 bases align to TRBD2. The CDR3 extends over 15 amino acids. Trimming at V came to 5 bases and at J to 5 bases, leaving 6 bases not matched to a gene. CDR1 MNHEY and CDR2 SMNVEV come from the germline V gene (reference sequence). The DNA of the CDR3 is TGTGCCAGCAGTACTAGCGGGGGGCCAGGGGAGACCCAGTACTTC. This encodes CASSTSGGPGETQYF.

The chain is built from TRBV2 and TRBJ1-5; D is possibly TRBD1 (6 bases). The CDR3 runs 14 residues. Per the germline V gene, CDR1 is SNHLY and CDR2 is FYNNEI. V was clipped by 6 bases and J by 1 base, with 10 bases between them. The DNA for the CDR3 is TGTGCCAGCAGCGGACAGCAGAGCAATCAGCCCCAGCATTTT. Residues: CASSGQQSNQPQHF. The variable domain in full, completed from reference TRBV2 and TRBJ1-5, reads EPEVTQTPSHQVTQMGQEVILRCVPISNHLYFYWYRQILGQKVEFLVSFYNNEISEKSEIFDDQFSVERPDGSNFTLKIRSTKLEDSAMYFCASSGQQSNQPQHFGDGTRLSIL.

This clonotype has a handful of counts. The V and J genes are TRBV12-5 and TRBJ2-7, with TRBD1 matching 9 bases. Germline values: CDR1 LGHNT, CDR2 FRNRAP. The CDR3 spans 17 residues. After removal of 0 bases from V and 2 bases from J, the junction contained 8 bases not matched to a gene. CDR3 bases: TGTGCTAGTGGTTTGGTATTGGGACAGGGCATTGCCTACGAGCAGTACTTC. Translated, it gives CASGLVLGQGIAYEQYF.

Only a few counts were recorded for this clonotype. The chain uses TRBV5-1 and TRBJ1-4; tentative D call: TRBD1 (5 bases). In germline, CDR1 is SGHRS, CDR2 YFSETQ. CDR3 length: 14 residues. V lost 3 bases, J lost 8 bases, and 14 bases lay in between. CDR3 in DNA: TGCGCCAGCAGCTCGGGACCTTTCCGAGAAAAACTGTTTTTT. The encoded protein is CASSSGPFREKLFF.

The rearrangement links TRBV5-1 to TRBJ2-5; TRBD2 aligns across 10 bases. Germline values: CDR1 SGHRS, CDR2 YFSETQ. Trimming took 5 bases from V and 5 from J; bases not matched to a gene: 9. The CDR3 extends over 15 amino acids. CDR3 DNA sequence: TGCGCCAGCAGACGGACTAGCGGTGAGGAGGAGACCCAGTACTTC. The encoded protein is CASRRTSGEEETQYF.

V usage is TRBV29-1 and J usage is TRBJ2-1; 13 bases agree with TRBD2. The ends lost 7 bases at V and 7 bases at J; junction bases unmatched: 7. This CDR3 is built from 14 residues. Looked up from germline, CDR1 is SQVTM and CDR2 is ANQGSEA. CDR3 DNA sequence: TGCAGCGCCCCGGGACTAGCGGGGCAAAATGAGCAGTTCTTC. Residues: CSAPGLAGQNEQFF.

The chain combines TRBV20-1 with TRBJ2-5, with TRBD2 matching 12 bases. Germline V gene data show CDR1 as DFQATT and CDR2 as SNEGSKA (reference sequence). This CDR3 is built from 17 residues. The V gene end was trimmed by 2 bases and the J gene end by 3 bases; junction bases not matched to a gene: 10. CDR3: CSARNQIGLAGKETQYF. For the CDR3, the DNA is TGCAGTGCTAGAAACCAAATTGGACTAGCGGGGAAAGAGACCCAGTACTTC.